One sample yielded the 17 T cell receptor beta chains listed below, sequenced in a study of T cells in Graves' hyperthyroidism and ophthalmopathy. It was RNA transcripts that yielded the amplified TCR beta CDR3 regions. The study used the HTBI primer set for a first-round RT-PCR of the TCR CDR3. One entry per CDR3 protein, called by TCRdb with MiXCR from the multiplex PCR reads. The sample shows approximately 480,000 distinct CDR3 sequences, 20% to 25% of them seen only once. Sequenced sample: blood. The receptors come from a man aged 18 to 30 with Graves' hyperthyroidism.

The chain is built from TRBV19 and TRBJ1-1, with D possibly matching TRBD1 (6 bases). Germline lookup yields CDR1 LNHDA and CDR2 SQIVND (reference sequence). The V and J ends lost 10 bases and 4 bases respectively, with 16 bases between them. The CDR3 spans 13 residues. The CDR3: CAIATGPRTEAFF. The CDR3 DNA reads as TGTGCCATTGCTACAGGGCCTCGCACTGAAGCTTTCTTT. The full variable domain, its missing parts supplied by reference TRBV19 and TRBJ1-1, is DGGITQSPKYLFRKEGQNVTLSCEQNLNHDAMYWYRQDPGQGLRLIYYSQIVNDFQKGDIAEGYSVSREKKESFPLTVTSAQKNPTAFYLCAIATGPRTEAFFGQGTRLTVV.

This chain connects TRBV20-1 to TRBJ1-1, with D uncertain. V lost 4 bases, J lost 0 bases, and 9 bases lay in between. The CDR3 sequence is 13 residues long. The germline V gene has CDR1 DFQATT and CDR2 SNEGSKA (reference sequence). In DNA, the CDR3 is TGCAGTGCTAAGAAGAATATGAACACTGAAGCTTTCTTT. It encodes CSAKKNMNTEAFF.

This clonotype was found many times. V and J are TRBV24-1 and TRBJ1-2, with TRBD1 identical over 10 bases. CDR3 size: 14 residues. V lost 4 bases to trimming and J lost 6 bases; unmatched junction nucleotides: 4. Germline V lookup: CDR1 KGHDR, CDR2 SFDVKD. CDR3 in amino acids: CATSDTGTGDGYTF. The CDR3 region has the DNA TGTGCCACCAGTGACACCGGGACAGGGGATGGCTACACCTTC.

At least ten counts were recorded for this clonotype. V gene TRBV20-1 combines with J gene TRBJ1-1; D remains unclear. The CDR3 spans 15 residues. V lost 0 bases, J lost 4 bases, and 15 bases lay in between. Germline CDR1 DFQATT, CDR2 SNEGSKA (reference sequence). The CDR3 here is CSARDLRGTSTEAFF. CDR3 in DNA: TGCAGTGCTAGAGACCTGCGGGGAACGAGCACTGAAGCTTTCTTT.

Many counts were recorded for this clonotype. J is TRBJ1-2 and V is TRBV12-3 or TRBV12-4, with D maybe TRBD1 (5 bases). Trimming pared 8 bases from V and 0 bases from J, leaving 10 bases between. The CDR3 sequence is 13 residues long. CDR3 in amino acids: CASRGSTNYGYTF. Written as DNA, the CDR3 is TGTGCCAGCCGGGGGAGTACTAACTATGGCTACACCTTC.

This clonotype was counted between two and nine times. The chain combines TRBV4-1 with TRBJ2-7; TRBD1 matches 8 bases. Germline loops: CDR1 MGHRA, CDR2 YSYEKL. The CDR3 loop spans 14 amino acids. Trimming removed 4 bases from V and 3 bases from J; junction bases left unmatched: 5. The CDR3: CASSPGDRNYEQYF. CDR3 in DNA: TGCGCCAGCAGCCCGGGGGACAGGAACTACGAGCAGTACTTC.

In regard to this clonotype: A much more abundant neighbour one base away suggests this may be a read error. The V and J genes are TRBV12-3 or TRBV12-4 and TRBJ2-2, with 7 positions matching TRBD1. The CDR3 spans 14 residues. CDR3 residues: CASRSDRNTRELFF. The CDR3 coding sequence is TGTGCCAGCAGGTCGGACAGGAACACCAGGGAGCTGTTTTTT.

This rearrangement joins TRBV6-2 or TRBV6-3 to TRBJ1-1, with a possible D match to TRBD1 (6 bases). The CDR3 spans 16 residues. V shed 6 bases and J shed 0 bases, with 17 bases lying between them. Germline V gene lookup returns CDR1 MNHEY and CDR2 SVGEGT. Here the CDR3 reads CASSTAGTFMNTEAFF. The CDR3 bases are TGTGCCAGCAGCACCGCGGGGACATTCATGAACACTGAAGCTTTCTTT.

This clonotype was seen only a few times. The rearrangement links TRBV3-1 to TRBJ1-1; D is ambiguous. The CDR3 is 13 amino acids. V lost 6 bases and J lost 0, with 8 bases in between. Germline assignment: CDR1 LGHDT and CDR2 YNNKEL (reference sequence). CDR3 coding DNA: TGTGCCAGCAGATCCACTCTGAACACTGAAGCTTTCTTT. Amino acids: CASRSTLNTEAFF.

The V gene is TRBV11-2, the J gene TRBJ2-5; the match to TRBD2 covers 7 bases. From germline, CDR1 is SGHAT and CDR2 FQNNGV. There are 17 residues in the CDR3. V dropped 1 base and J dropped 1; count of bases not matched to a gene: 9. CDR3 sequence: CASSLGIGSSGQETQYF. The CDR3 coding sequence is TGTGCCAGCAGCTTAGGTATAGGGTCTAGCGGCCAAGAGACCCAGTACTTC.

This clonotype has just a few counts. CDR3 coding DNA: TGTGCCAGCAGTGTTCCGACAGGTTATGGCTACACCTTC. Translation gives CASSVPTGYGYTF. The chain recombines TRBV6-1 with TRBJ1-2; possibly TRBD1 for D (6 bases). V was pared by 4 bases and J by 5 bases, with 11 bases between. The CDR3 contains 13 residues. Germline CDR1 and CDR2: MNHNS and SASEGT.

In this sample, this clonotype turned up many times. This chain uses TRBV6-1 with TRBJ2-2; D unclear. The germline CDR1 and CDR2 sequences are MNHNS and SASEGT. This CDR3 has 13 amino acids. The V gene lost 2 bases and the J gene lost 4 bases, with 5 bases spanning the gap. CDR3 DNA: TGTGCCAGCAGTGAACAGGCCACCGGGGAGCTGTTTTTT. Protein sequence: CASSEQATGELFF.

This clonotype occurred many times. The V gene is TRBV20-1, the J gene TRBJ2-6; D unclear. Germline loops: CDR1 DFQATT, CDR2 SNEGSKA (reference sequence). CDR3 length: 15 amino acids. Trimming pared 3 bases from V and 2 bases from J, leaving 11 bases between. CDR3 coding DNA: TGCAGTGCTAGCGGCATCTTTCCTGGGGCCAACGTCCTGACTTTC. It specifies CSASGIFPGANVLTF.

This clonotype has ten or more counts. The CDR3 loop is CAIKVGQQETQYF. For the CDR3, the DNA is TGTGCCATCAAAGTAGGACAGCAAGAGACCCAGTACTTC. The rearrangement uses TRBV10-3 and TRBJ2-5; tentatively, D is TRBD1 (6 bases). CDR3 length equals 13 residues. V lost 7 bases to trimming and J lost 2 bases, with 11 bases between them. Germline CDR1 ENHRY, CDR2 SYGVKD.

This clonotype was recorded many times. Compared with germline, one end of the junction differs, possibly owing to a read error. J is TRBJ2-7 and V is TRBV2; a possible D gene is TRBD2 (5 bases). CDR1 is SNHLY, CDR2 FYNNEI, per germline. CDR3 length equals 13 residues. The DNA of the CDR3 is TGTGCCAGCAGGGAAGAGGGATTCTACGAGCAGTACTTC. It yields the protein CASREEGFYEQYF.

CDR3 nucleotides: TGTGCCAGCAGTTACTCCGGGTCTAGCGCCTACGAGCAGTACTTC. Translated, it gives CASSYSGSSAYEQYF. The chain combines TRBV27 with TRBJ2-7; maybe TRBD2 (6 bases). Germline CDR1 reads MNHEY; CDR2 reads SMNVEV (reference sequence). This CDR3 is 15 amino acids long. Trimming left V 4 bases short and J 2 bases short, with 15 bases between.

This sequence joins TRBV11-2 and TRBJ1-5; D is ambiguous. V was clipped by 5 bases and J by 0 bases, with 23 bases between them. CDR1 is SGHAT and CDR2 is FQNNGV in the germline V gene. The CDR3 length is 19 residues. CDR3: CASSPLPSGRAYSNQPQHF. For the CDR3, the DNA is TGTGCCAGCAGCCCGTTACCCTCGGGGAGGGCATATAGCAATCAGCCCCAGCATTTT.